These 9 T cell receptor beta chains were sequenced from one sample in a study of shared clonotypes between healthy human individuals. TCRdb's table, derived via immunoSEQ multiplex PCR, lists solely in-frame clones and lacks some. The sample lists 2,100,000 or so clones; more than 90% were seen once. The sequenced material came from naive CD4+ T cells sorted from blood. Stated subset: CD45RA+ positively selected. The receptor source for this set is a man between 18 and 29 years old in good health.

This chain connects TRBV28 to TRBJ1-4; D possibly corresponds to TRBD1 (5 bases). Trimming removed 5 bases at V and 6 bases at J, with 13 bases between. Germline V gives CDR1 MDHEN, CDR2 SYDVKM. The CDR3 length is 14 residues. The CDR3 nucleotides read TGTGCCAGCAGTAGTGCGGGGGTTCATGAAAAACTGTTTTTT. Translation gives CASSSAGVHEKLFF.

As concerns this clone: Within the sample, other DNA sequences also encode this same CDR3. The chain couples TRBV5-4 to TRBJ2-7; 8 positions match TRBD1. Germline assignment: CDR1 SGHNT and CDR2 YYREEE (reference sequence). The V gene end was trimmed by 2 bases and the J gene end by 8 bases; junction bases not matched to a gene: 3. CDR3 length: 12 residues. CDR3 sequence: CASSFDRGQQYF. The CDR3 DNA is TGTGCCAGCAGCTTTGACAGGGGACAGCAGTACTTC.

The V and J genes are TRBV6-5 and TRBJ2-3, with TRBD1 matching 9 bases. The CDR3 totals 14 residues. V shed 6 bases and J 1 base; nucleotides not matched to a gene: 2. Per the germline V gene, CDR1 is MNHEY and CDR2 is SVGAGI. The CDR3, as DNA: TGTGCCAGCAGGGGACAGGGCGGCACAGATACGCAGTATTTT. Its translation: CASRGQGGTDTQYF.

As to this clone: Different DNA sequences within this sample yield the same CDR3. The gene calls are TRBV5-1 and TRBJ1-5; D unresolved. The V gene lost 4 bases and the J gene lost 5 bases, with 10 bases spanning the gap. Germline values: CDR1 SGHRS, CDR2 YFSETQ. CDR3 length: 13 residues. The DNA of the CDR3 is TGCGCCAGCAGCCTCAACAGAGATCAGCCCCAGCATTTT. It encodes CASSLNRDQPQHF.

Concerning this clone: Other DNA sequences in this sample translate to the same CDR3. V and J are TRBV7-9 and TRBJ1-5; D is unclear. The CDR3 spans 13 residues. Germline-derived CDR1 and CDR2 are SEHNR and FQNEAQ (reference sequence). V lost 4 bases to trimming and J lost 4 bases, with 8 bases between them. The CDR3 nucleotides read TGTGCCAGCAGCTCCGGAGGGAATCAGCCCCAGCATTTT. It encodes CASSSGGNQPQHF.

This clone was observed a handful of times. The V gene is TRBV18, the J gene TRBJ1-5; D remains ambiguous. Germline CDR1 reads KGHSH; CDR2 reads LQKENI. The CDR3 is 13 residues long. The ends were cut back, 6 bases at V and 7 bases at J, with 13 bases in the middle. CDR3 in amino acids: CASSRVREQPQHF. DNA of the CDR3: TGTGCCAGCTCCCGGGTTAGGGAGCAGCCCCAGCATTTT.

This chain links TRBV4-3 with TRBJ2-1; D may be TRBD2 (5 bases). Germline assignment: CDR1 LGHNA and CDR2 YSLEER. The CDR3 is made up of 15 amino acids. Trimming cost V 0 bases and J 5 bases, with 11 bases left between them. Here the CDR3 reads CASSQESGPHNEQFF. The CDR3 nucleotides read TGCGCCAGCAGCCAAGAAAGCGGCCCCCACAATGAGCAGTTCTTC.

The chain's CDR3 is CASSRTSGSSYEQYF. The CDR3 nucleotides are TGTGCCAGCAGTCGGACTAGCGGGAGCTCCTACGAGCAGTACTTC. The chain carries TRBV6-6 and TRBJ2-7; 13 nucleotides agree with TRBD2. V lost 5 bases to trimming and J lost 0 bases; unmatched junction nucleotides: 1. CDR3 length: 15 amino acids. The germline gives CDR1 MNHNY, CDR2 SVGAGI (reference sequence).

This clone was seen a single time. The gene calls are TRBV11-1 and TRBJ1-2; possibly TRBD1 for D (5 bases). Germline V CDR1 and CDR2: SGHAT, FQDESV (reference sequence). V was shortened by 2 bases and J by 3 bases, with 10 bases between the two germline ends. This CDR3 comprises 14 residues. CDR3 DNA: TGTGCCAGCAGCTTATCAGGGTCCGACTATGGCTACACCTTC. It encodes CASSLSGSDYGYTF.